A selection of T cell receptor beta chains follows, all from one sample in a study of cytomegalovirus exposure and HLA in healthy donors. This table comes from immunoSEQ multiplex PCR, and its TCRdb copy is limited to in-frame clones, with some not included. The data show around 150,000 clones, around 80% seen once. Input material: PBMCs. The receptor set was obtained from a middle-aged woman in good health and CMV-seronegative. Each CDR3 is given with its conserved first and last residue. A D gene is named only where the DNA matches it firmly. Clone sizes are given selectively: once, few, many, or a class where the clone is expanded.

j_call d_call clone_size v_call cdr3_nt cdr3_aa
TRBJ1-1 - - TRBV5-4 TGTGCCAGCAGCTTGGCCGGGGGGAACACTGAAGCTTTCTTT CASSLAGGNTEAFF
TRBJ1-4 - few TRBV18 TGTGCCAGCTCACCCAGCGGGTTTAGGAATGAAAAACTGTTTTTT CASSPSGFRNEKLFF
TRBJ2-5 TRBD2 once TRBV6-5 TGTGCCAGCAGTTACTCGAGTGGTAGCGGGATTATCCAGTACTTC CASSYSSGSGIIQYF
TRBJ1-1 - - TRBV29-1 TGCAGCGTTGGTAGTTCTGAAGCTTTCTTT CSVGSSEAFF
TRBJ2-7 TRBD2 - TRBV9 TGTGCCAGCAGCGTACAAACTAGCGGGGGCGAGCAGTACTTC CASSVQTSGGEQYF
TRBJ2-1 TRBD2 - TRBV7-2 TGTGCCAGCAGCCCCACTAGCGGGAGAGGGAATGAGCAGTTCTTC CASSPTSGRGNEQFF
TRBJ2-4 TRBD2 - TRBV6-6 TGTGCCAGCAAAGCAGGGAGTTCTAGCGGAGACATTCAGTACTTC CASKAGSSSGDIQYF
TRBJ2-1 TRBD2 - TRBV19 TGTGCCAGTAGTATCGGGGAGGGCCTCAATGAGCAGTTCTTC CASSIGEGLNEQFF
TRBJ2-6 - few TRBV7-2 TGTGCCAGCAGCTTCAACTCTGGGGCCAACGTCCTGACTTTC CASSFNSGANVLTF
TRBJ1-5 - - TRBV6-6 TGTGCCAGCATTACGGGGGGTTGGGGTCAGCCCCAGCATTTT CASITGGWGQPQHF
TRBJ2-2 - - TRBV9 TGTGCCAGCAGCGCGCAAACAGACACCGGGGAGCTGTTTTTT CASSAQTDTGELFF
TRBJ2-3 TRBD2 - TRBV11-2 TGTGCCAGCAGCCCGGGACTAGCGGGAAGCACAGATACGCAGTATTTT CASSPGLAGSTDTQYF
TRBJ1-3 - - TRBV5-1 TGCGCCAGCAGCCCCGACAGATCTGGAAACACCATATATTTT CASSPDRSGNTIYF
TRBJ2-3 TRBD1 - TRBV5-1 TGCGCCAGCAGCCAAGACAGGGGGATAAATACGCAGTATTTT CASSQDRGINTQYF
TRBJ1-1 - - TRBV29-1 TGCAGCGTAGGCAGGCCTCTGAACACTGAAGCTTTCTTT CSVGRPLNTEAFF
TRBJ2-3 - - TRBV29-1 TGCAGCGTTGAAGCGAACGACAGAAACACAGATACGCAGTATTTT CSVEANDRNTDTQYF
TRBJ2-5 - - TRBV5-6 TGTGCCAGCAGCCTAAAAGAGACCCAGTACTTC CASSLKETQYF
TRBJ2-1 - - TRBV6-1 TGTGCCAGTCGGACTCCATCTTACAATGAGCAGTTCTTC CASRTPSYNEQFF
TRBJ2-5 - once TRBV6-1 TGTGCCAGCAGTGAGGGCAGGGGAGAGACCCAGTACTTC CASSEGRGETQYF
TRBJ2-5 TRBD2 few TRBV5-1 TGCGCCAGCAGCCCCCGGGGGGGCATTCAGACCCAGTACTTC CASSPRGGIQTQYF
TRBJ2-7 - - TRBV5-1 TGCGCCAGCAGCCGCCAGGCAGGAGGAGTCAGTTCCTACGAGCAGTACTTC CASSRQAGGVSSYEQYF
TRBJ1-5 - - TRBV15 TGTGCCACCAGCAGAGAAAAGGGGCCGAATCAGCCCCAGCATTTT CATSREKGPNQPQHF
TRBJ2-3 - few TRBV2 TGTGCCAGCAGTGGAGGGTCCAGCACAGATACGCAGTATTTT CASSGGSSTDTQYF
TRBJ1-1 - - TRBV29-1 TGCAGCGTTGGGACAGTTAAAATGAACACTGAAGCTTTCTTT CSVGTVKMNTEAFF
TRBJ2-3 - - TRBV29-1 TGCAGCGTTGTTGAGTATACCACAGATACGCAGTATTTT CSVVEYTTDTQYF
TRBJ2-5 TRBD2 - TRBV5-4 TGTGCCAGCAGCCTAAGCGGGAGTGAGACCCAGTACTTC CASSLSGSETQYF
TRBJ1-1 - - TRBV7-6 TGTGCCAGCAGCTTTTTAACAGGGAACACTGAAGCTTTCTTT CASSFLTGNTEAFF
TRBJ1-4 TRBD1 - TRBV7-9 TGTGCCAGCAGCGTAACAGGGGGCGGTACTGAAAAACTGTTTTTT CASSVTGGGTEKLFF
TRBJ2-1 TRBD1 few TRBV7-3 TGTGCCAGCAGCCCGGGCCCGGGACAGGGGGCGGATGAGCAGTTCTTC CASSPGPGQGADEQFF
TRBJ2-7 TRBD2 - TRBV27 TGTGCCAGCAGTTTTCGAGGGAGGGTTCACGAGCAGTACTTC CASSFRGRVHEQYF
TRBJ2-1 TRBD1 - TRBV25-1 TGTGCCAGCAGTGGCTCCGACAGGGGTAGAAATGAGCAGTTCTTC CASSGSDRGRNEQFF
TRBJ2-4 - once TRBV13 TGTGCCAGCAGCTTAGTAGGAGGTGGGAAAAACATTCAGTACTTC CASSLVGGGKNIQYF
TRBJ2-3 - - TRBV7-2 TGTGCCAGCAGCTTAGGGACTAGCACAGATACGCAGTATTTT CASSLGTSTDTQYF
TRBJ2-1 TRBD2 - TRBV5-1 TGCGCCAGCAGCTTTAGCGGGAGCGACTACAATGAGCAGTTCTTC CASSFSGSDYNEQFF
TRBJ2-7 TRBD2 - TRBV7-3 TGTGCCAGCAGCTTTAGATCGGGAGGGCCAGTCGAGCAGTACTTC CASSFRSGGPVEQYF
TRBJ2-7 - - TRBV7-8 TGTGCCAGCAGCTGGACAGACACAAACTACGAGCAGTACTTC CASSWTDTNYEQYF
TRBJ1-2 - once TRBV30 TGTGCCTGGGGAGCGGGATATGGCTACACCTTC CAWGAGYGYTF
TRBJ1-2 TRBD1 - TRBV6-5 TGTGCCAGCAGTTACGGGCAGGGGGCGAGTGGCTACACCTTC CASSYGQGASGYTF
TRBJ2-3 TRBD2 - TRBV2 TGTGCCAGCAGTGAAGCGGGACTAGGATCAGATACGCAGTATTTT CASSEAGLGSDTQYF
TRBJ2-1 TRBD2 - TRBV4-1 TGCGCCAGCAGCCAATCGCTAGCGGAGTCCTACAATGAGCAGTTCTTC CASSQSLAESYNEQFF
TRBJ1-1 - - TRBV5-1 TGCGCCAGCAGCCGCCAACCGACAGCCGCTGAAGCTTTCTTT CASSRQPTAAEAFF
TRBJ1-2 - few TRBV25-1 TGTGCCAGCAGTGAGTGGGGAGGCACCCTGGGAGTATATGGCTACACCTTC CASSEWGGTLGVYGYTF
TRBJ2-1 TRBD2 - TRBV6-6 TGTGCCAGCAGTTACGCGGGAGCATTATCCTACAATGAGCAGTTCTTC CASSYAGALSYNEQFF
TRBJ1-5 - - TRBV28 TGTGCCAGCAGAGTTACAAGCAATCAGCCCCAGCATTTT CASRVTSNQPQHF
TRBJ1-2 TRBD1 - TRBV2 TGTGCCAGCAGGAGGGACGGACAGGAGGGGAGTAAGGGCTACACCTTC CASRRDGQEGSKGYTF
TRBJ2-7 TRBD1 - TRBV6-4 TGTGCCAGCAGTCCGGACAGGGGTCGAGCGGATACCTCCTACGAGCAGTACTTC CASSPDRGRADTSYEQYF
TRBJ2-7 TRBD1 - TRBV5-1 TGCGCCAGCCGGATGATCGGGACAGGTGTCCACGAGCAGTACTTC CASRMIGTGVHEQYF
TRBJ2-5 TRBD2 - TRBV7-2 TGTGCCAGCAGCTTAGCGGGACTAGCGGGAGAGACCCAGTACTTC CASSLAGLAGETQYF
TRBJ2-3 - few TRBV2 TGTGCCAGCAGTGTGTCAGGACTACCGGATACGCAGTATTTT CASSVSGLPDTQYF
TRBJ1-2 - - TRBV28 TGTGCCAGCAGTTTTCCCGCCTGGGGCGGTAACTATGGCTACACCTTC CASSFPAWGGNYGYTF
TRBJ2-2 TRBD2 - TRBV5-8 TGTGCCAGCAGCCTACTAGCGGGAGTCACCGGGGAGCTGTTTTTT CASSLLAGVTGELFF
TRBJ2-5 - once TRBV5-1 TGCGCCAGCAGCTTCTCGTCGGGTCAAGAGACCCAGTACTTC CASSFSSGQETQYF
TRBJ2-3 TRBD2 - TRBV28 TGTGCCAGCAGTCTACTTTTGGGGGAGGGGAGCACAGATACGCAGTATTTT CASSLLLGEGSTDTQYF
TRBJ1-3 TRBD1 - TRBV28 TGTGCCAGCAGTTTACCCAGGGGGGCGGCTGGAAACACCATATATTTT CASSLPRGAAGNTIYF